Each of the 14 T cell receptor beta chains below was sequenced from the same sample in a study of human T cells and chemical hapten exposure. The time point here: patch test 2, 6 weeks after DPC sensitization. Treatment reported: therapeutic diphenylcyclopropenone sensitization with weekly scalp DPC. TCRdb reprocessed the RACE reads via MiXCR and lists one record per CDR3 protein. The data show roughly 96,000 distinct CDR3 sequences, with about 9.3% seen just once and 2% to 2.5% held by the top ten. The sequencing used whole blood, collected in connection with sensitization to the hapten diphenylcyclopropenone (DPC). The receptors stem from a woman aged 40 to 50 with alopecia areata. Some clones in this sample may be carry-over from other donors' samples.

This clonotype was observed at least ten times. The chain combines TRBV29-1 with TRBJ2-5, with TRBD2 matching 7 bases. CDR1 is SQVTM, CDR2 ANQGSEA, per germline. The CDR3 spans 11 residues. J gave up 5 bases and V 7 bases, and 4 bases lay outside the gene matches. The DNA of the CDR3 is TGCAGCGGAGTCGGGGGGGAGACCCAGTACTTC. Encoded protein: CSGVGGETQYF.

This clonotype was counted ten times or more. CDR3 amino acids: CASSPGDSLGEQFF. CDR3 nucleotides: TGTGCCAGCAGCCCTGGGGACTCCCTAGGAGAGCAGTTCTTC. This rearrangement joins TRBV3-1 to TRBJ2-1, with D possibly matching TRBD2 (6 bases). Germline V gene data show CDR1 as LGHDT and CDR2 as YNNKEL (reference sequence). This CDR3 region has 14 residues. V dropped 4 bases and J dropped 10 bases, with 17 bases sitting between them.

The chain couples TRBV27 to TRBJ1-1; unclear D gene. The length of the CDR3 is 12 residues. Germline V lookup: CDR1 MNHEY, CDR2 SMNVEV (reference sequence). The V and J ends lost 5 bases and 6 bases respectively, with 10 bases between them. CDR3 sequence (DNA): TGTGCCAGCAGTAGCCTGAGCGCTGAAGCTTTCTTT. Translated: CASSSLSAEAFF.

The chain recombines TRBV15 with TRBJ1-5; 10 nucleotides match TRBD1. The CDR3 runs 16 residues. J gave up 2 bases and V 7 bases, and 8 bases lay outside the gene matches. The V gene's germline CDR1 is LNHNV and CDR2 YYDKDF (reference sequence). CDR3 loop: CATKPWTGGRNQPQHF. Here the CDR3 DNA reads TGTGCCACCAAACCTTGGACAGGGGGACGCAATCAGCCCCAGCATTTT.

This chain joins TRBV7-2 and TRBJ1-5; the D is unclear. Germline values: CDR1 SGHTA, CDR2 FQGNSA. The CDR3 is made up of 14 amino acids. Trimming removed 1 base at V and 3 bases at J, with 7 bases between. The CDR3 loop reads CASSLGAPNQPQHF. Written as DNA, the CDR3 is TGTGCCAGCAGCTTAGGGGCTCCCAATCAGCCCCAGCATTTT.

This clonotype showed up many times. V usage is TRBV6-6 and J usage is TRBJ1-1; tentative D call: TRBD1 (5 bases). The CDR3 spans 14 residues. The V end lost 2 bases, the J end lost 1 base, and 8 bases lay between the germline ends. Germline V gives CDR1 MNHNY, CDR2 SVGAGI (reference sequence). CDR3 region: CASSYGGPNTEAFF. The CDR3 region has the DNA TGTGCCAGCAGTTACGGGGGACCGAACACTGAAGCTTTCTTT.

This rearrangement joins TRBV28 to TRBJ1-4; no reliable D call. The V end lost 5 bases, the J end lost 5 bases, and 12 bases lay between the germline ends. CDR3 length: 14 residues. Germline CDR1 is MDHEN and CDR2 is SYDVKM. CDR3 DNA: TGTGCCAGCAGTCCCCCCGGAGCGAATGAAAAACTGTTTTTT. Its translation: CASSPPGANEKLFF.

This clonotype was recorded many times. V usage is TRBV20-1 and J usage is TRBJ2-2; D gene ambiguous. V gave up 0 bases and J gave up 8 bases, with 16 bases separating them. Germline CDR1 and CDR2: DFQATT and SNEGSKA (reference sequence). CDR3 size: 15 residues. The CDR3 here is CSARDLSAVSGELFF. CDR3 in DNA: TGCAGTGCTAGAGACCTCAGCGCGGTCTCGGGGGAGCTGTTTTTT.

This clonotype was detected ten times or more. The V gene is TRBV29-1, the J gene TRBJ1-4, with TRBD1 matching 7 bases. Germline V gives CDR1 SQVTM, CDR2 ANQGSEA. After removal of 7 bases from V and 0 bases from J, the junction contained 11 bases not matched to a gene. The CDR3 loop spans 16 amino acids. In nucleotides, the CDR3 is TGCAGCGCAGAATGGCAGGGGGGGGCAACTAATGAAAAACTGTTTTTT. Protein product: CSAEWQGGATNEKLFF. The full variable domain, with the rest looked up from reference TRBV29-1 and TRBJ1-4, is SAVISQKPSRDICQRGTSLTIQCQVDSQVTMMFWYRQQPGQSLTLIATANQGSEATYESGFVIDKFPISRPNLTFSTLTVSNMSPEDSSIYLCSAEWQGGATNEKLFFGSGTQLSVL.

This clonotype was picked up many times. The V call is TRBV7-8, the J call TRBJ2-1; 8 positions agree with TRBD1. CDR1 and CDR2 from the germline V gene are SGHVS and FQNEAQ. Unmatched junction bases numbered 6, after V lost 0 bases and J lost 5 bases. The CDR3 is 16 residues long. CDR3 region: CASSLAQGAGDNEQFF. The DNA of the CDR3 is TGTGCCAGCAGCTTAGCGCAGGGGGCAGGGGACAATGAGCAGTTCTTC. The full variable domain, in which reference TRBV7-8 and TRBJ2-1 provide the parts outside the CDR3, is GAGVSQSPRYKVAKRGQDVALRCDPISGHVSLFWYQQALGQGPEFLTYFQNEAQLDKSGLPSDRFFAERPEGSVSTLKIQRTQQEDSAVYLCASSLAQGAGDNEQFFGPGTRLTVL.

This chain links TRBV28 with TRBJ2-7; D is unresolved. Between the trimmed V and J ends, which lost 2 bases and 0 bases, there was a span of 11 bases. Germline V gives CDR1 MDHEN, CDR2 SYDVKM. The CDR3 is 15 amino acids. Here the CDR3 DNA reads TGTGCCAGCAGTTTACTTGGCAAGCTCTCCTACGAGCAGTACTTC. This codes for CASSLLGKLSYEQYF.

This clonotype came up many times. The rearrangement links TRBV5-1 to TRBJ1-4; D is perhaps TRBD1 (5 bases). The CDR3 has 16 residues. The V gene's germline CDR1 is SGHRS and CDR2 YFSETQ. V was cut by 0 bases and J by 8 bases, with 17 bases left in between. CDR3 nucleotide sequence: TGCGCCAGCAGCTTGGGTTTGACAGCAACCGGCGAAAAACTGTTTTTT. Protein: CASSLGLTATGEKLFF.

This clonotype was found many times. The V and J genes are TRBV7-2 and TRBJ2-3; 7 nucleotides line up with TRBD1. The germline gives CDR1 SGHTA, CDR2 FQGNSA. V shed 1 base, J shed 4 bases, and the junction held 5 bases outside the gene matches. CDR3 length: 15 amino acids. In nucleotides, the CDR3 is TGTGCCAGCAGCTTAGAAGGGGGCAGGGCAGATACGCAGTATTTT. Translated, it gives CASSLEGGRADTQYF.

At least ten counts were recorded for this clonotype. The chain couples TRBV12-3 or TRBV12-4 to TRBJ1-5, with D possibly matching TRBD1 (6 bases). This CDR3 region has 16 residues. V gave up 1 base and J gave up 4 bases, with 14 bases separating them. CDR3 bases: TGTGCCAGCAGTTTAGTGGCGCAGGGGTCGAATCAGCCCCAGCATTTT. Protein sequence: CASSLVAQGSNQPQHF.